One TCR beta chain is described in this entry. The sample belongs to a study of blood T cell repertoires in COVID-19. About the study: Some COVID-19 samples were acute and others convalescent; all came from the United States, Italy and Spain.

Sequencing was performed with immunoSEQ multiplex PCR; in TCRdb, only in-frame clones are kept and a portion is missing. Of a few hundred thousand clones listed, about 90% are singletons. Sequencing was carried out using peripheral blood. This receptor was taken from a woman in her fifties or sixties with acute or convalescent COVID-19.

The CDR3 reads CASSPPTGSDEQFF. CDR3 DNA: TGTGCCAGCTCACCACCGACAGGGTCGGATGAGCAGTTCTTC. The gene calls are TRBV18 and TRBJ2-1, with 7 bases fitting TRBD1. Germline lookup yields CDR1 KGHSH and CDR2 LQKENI. J gave up 8 bases and V 0 bases, and 4 bases lay outside the gene matches. This CDR3 contains 14 residues.